The 3 T cell receptor beta chains below all came from one sample that was sequenced in a study of beta chain features in type 1 diabetes. Study-wide results and limits: Moderate but significant shortening of TCRB CDR3s was recorded in all four CD4+ subsets from Type 1 diabetes patients.

The investigators reverse transcribed all of the isolated RNA, so they sequenced expressed TCRB transcripts. The repertoire was sequenced with immunoSEQ multiplex PCR; TCRdb's copy has only in-frame clones and lacks some. The data contain about 340,000 clones, about 13% of them singletons. The antigens of these receptors remain unknown. The source material was naive CD4+ T cells from blood. The receptors derive from a woman aged 18 to 35 with type 1 diabetes.

The genes are TRBV5-1 and TRBJ2-7; the match to TRBD1 covers 10 bases. CDR1 is SGHRS and CDR2 is YFSETQ in the germline V gene. With V trimmed by 3 bases and J by 12 bases, 15 bases remained unmatched. This CDR3 spans 15 amino acids. The CDR3 region is CASSYTGTGATTGYF. The CDR3, as DNA: TGCGCCAGCAGCTACACCGGGACAGGGGCGACAACGGGGTACTTC.

V is TRBV2 and J is TRBJ2-5, with TRBD2 as a possible D gene (6 bases). In germline, CDR1 is SNHLY, CDR2 FYNNEI. There are 15 residues in the CDR3. Trimming removed 5 bases from V and 3 bases from J, with 16 bases in between. The CDR3 region has the DNA TGTGCCAGCAGTAGATTACGGTCGGGAGAAGAGACCCAGTACTTC. Its translation: CASSRLRSGEETQYF.

The chain uses TRBV7-8 and TRBJ2-1; tentative D call: TRBD1 (6 bases). The CDR3 spans 12 residues. Germline CDR1 SGHVS, CDR2 FQNEAQ. The germline V and J ends were trimmed by 5 bases and 10 bases, with 12 bases remaining between them. CDR3 in amino acids: CASSPVGGEQFF. CDR3 DNA sequence: TGTGCCAGCAGCCCCGTAGGGGGAGAGCAGTTCTTC.